The 20 T cell receptor beta chains below all came from one sample that was sequenced in a study of identical twins. MiXCR, applied by TCRdb to the 5' RACE reads, yields one record per CDR3 protein. Altogether approximately 260,000 distinct CDR3 sequences are present, over 11% being singletons, with the ten largest covering approximately 8.2%. Sample: memory (CD45RO+) T cells sorted from blood. The source is a woman younger than 35 in good health.

This CDR3 reads CASTGAGEPGELFF. CDR3 bases: TGTGCCAGTACAGGCGCGGGAGAGCCCGGGGAGCTGTTTTTT. V usage is TRBV19 and J usage is TRBJ2-2, with 7 bases fitting TRBD2. The germline CDR1 and CDR2 sequences are LNHDA and SQIVND (reference sequence). The CDR3 extends over 14 amino acids. The ends lost 7 bases at V and 6 bases at J; junction bases unmatched: 8.

This clonotype was counted only a few times. The CDR3 sequence: CSARLAGVLSYEQYF. The CDR3 nucleotides read TGCAGTGCTAGATTAGCGGGGGTGCTCTCCTACGAGCAGTACTTC. The chain combines TRBV20-1 with TRBJ2-7; TRBD2 aligns across 9 bases. The ends lost 2 bases at V and 0 bases at J; junction bases unmatched: 5. The CDR3 runs to 15 residues. In germline, CDR1 is DFQATT, CDR2 SNEGSKA (reference sequence).

The J gene is TRBJ2-3, the V gene TRBV7-2, with D possibly TRBD1 on 7 matching bases. CDR3 length equals 14 residues. V lost 7 bases, J lost 6 bases, and 17 bases lay in between. Looked up from germline, CDR1 is SGHTA and CDR2 is FQGNSA. The CDR3 DNA follows: TGTGCCAGCATGAGTAAGGGGGCGGGGGATACGCAGTATTTT. It encodes CASMSKGAGDTQYF.

This chain links TRBV5-6 with TRBJ2-5; D uncertain. This CDR3 contains 13 residues. The germline gives CDR1 SGHDT, CDR2 YYEEEE. Trimming shortened V by 1 base and J by 4 bases, and 8 bases separated the two germline ends. The CDR3 region has the DNA TGTGCCAGCAGCTTGATAGAAACAGAGACCCAGTACTTC. This translates into CASSLIETETQYF.

The rearrangement joins TRBV7-9 to TRBJ2-1; D remains unclear. The V end lost 1 base, the J end lost 1 base, and 11 bases lay between the germline ends. This CDR3 is 16 amino acids long. Germline V gene sequence: CDR1 SEHNR, CDR2 FQNEAQ (reference sequence). In DNA form, the CDR3 reads TGTGCCAGCAGCTTAGATCTCCTAGGTTCCTACAATGAGCAGTTCTTC. Amino acids: CASSLDLLGSYNEQFF.

This clonotype was observed a single time. Written as DNA, the CDR3 is TGTGCCAGCAGTTACTCGGTGGGACTCCCCAATGAGCAGTTCTTC. Encoded protein: CASSYSVGLPNEQFF. This rearrangement joins TRBV6-5 to TRBJ2-1, with a tentative D call TRBD2 (6 bases). CDR3 length equals 15 residues. Germline-derived CDR1 and CDR2 are MNHEY and SVGAGI. Trimming left V 0 bases short and J 6 bases short, with 12 bases between.

The CDR3 sequence: CASSLDPLRGNEQFF. The CDR3 DNA sequence: TGTGCCAGCAGCTTAGATCCCCTCAGGGGTAATGAGCAGTTCTTC. The chain couples TRBV11-3 to TRBJ2-1, with D possibly matching TRBD1 (6 bases). The CDR3 runs 15 residues. The V gene's germline CDR1 is SGHNT and CDR2 YENEEA. V lost 0 bases and J lost 7, with 13 bases in between.

This clonotype occurred a few times. The chain carries TRBV5-6 and TRBJ1-5, with 7 positions matching TRBD1. Germline loops: CDR1 SGHDT, CDR2 YYEEEE. The V and J ends lost 2 bases and 5 bases, in that order; junction bases with no gene match: 10. There are 16 residues in the CDR3. Here the CDR3 reads CASSFKQGSADQPQHF. The CDR3 bases are TGTGCCAGCAGCTTTAAACAGGGGTCGGCGGATCAGCCCCAGCATTTT.

The chain recombines TRBV7-9 with TRBJ2-1; D ambiguous. This CDR3 has 16 residues. The germline CDR1 and CDR2 sequences are SEHNR and FQNEAQ (reference sequence). V lost 1 base and J 3 bases, leaving 13 bases between the germline ends. The CDR3 coding sequence is TGTGCCAGCAGCTTAGGAATGTTGAGGAACTACAATGAGCAGTTCTTC. It is translated as CASSLGMLRNYNEQFF.

This clonotype was observed a few times. The chain carries TRBV2 and TRBJ1-3; the D is unclear. V was clipped by 4 bases and J by 7 bases, with 14 bases between them. The CDR3 is 14 residues long. CDR1 is SNHLY and CDR2 is FYNNEI in the germline V gene. This CDR3 is CASSVEPLPNTIYF. CDR3 DNA sequence: TGTGCCAGCAGTGTTGAACCCTTACCCAACACCATATATTTT.

The chain uses TRBV6-1 and TRBJ2-1; 7 bases match TRBD2. V lost 4 bases, J lost 2 bases, and 5 bases stayed unmatched. The CDR3 consists of 15 residues. Germline assignment: CDR1 MNHNS and CDR2 SASEGT. CDR3 coding DNA: TGTGCCAGCAGTGGACTAGCTTCTACCTACAATGAGCAGTTCTTC. Residues: CASSGLASTYNEQFF.

The chain couples TRBV27 to TRBJ2-2, with D tentatively TRBD2 (6 bases). CDR3 length: 16 amino acids. Deletions cut 3 bases from V and 6 bases from J, with 17 bases between. Germline lookup yields CDR1 MNHEY and CDR2 SMNVEV (reference sequence). The chain's CDR3 is CASSFLAGRRSGELFF. As DNA, the CDR3 is TGTGCCAGCAGTTTCTTGGCGGGAAGGCGTTCCGGGGAGCTGTTTTTT.

This clonotype was seen more than once but under ten times. The chain has TRBV3-1 and TRBJ2-7, with 8 bases aligning to TRBD1. CDR1 LGHDT and CDR2 YNNKEL come from the germline V gene (reference sequence). V trimming: 4 bases; J trimming: 6 bases; junction bases outside the gene matches: 8. The CDR3 is 14 residues long. In DNA, the CDR3 is TGTGCCAGCAGCCGCAGACAGGGGTCGGGCGAGCAGTACTTC. Translated: CASSRRQGSGEQYF.

This clonotype appeared a few times. The rearrangement uses TRBV20-1 and TRBJ2-1; D call uncertain. V shed 6 bases and J shed 10 bases, with 22 bases lying between them. The CDR3 runs 14 residues. Germline assignment: CDR1 DFQATT and CDR2 SNEGSKA (reference sequence). CDR3 sequence: CSAITALVTGEQFF. CDR3 coding DNA: TGCAGTGCCATAACGGCGCTAGTAACCGGCGAGCAGTTCTTC.

This clonotype was recorded a few times. This CDR3 fails to terminate in the conserved phenylalanine or tryptophan, so it likely reflects a read error. This rearrangement joins TRBV2 to TRBJ1-6, with D uncertain. The V gene's germline CDR1 is SNHLY and CDR2 FYNNEI. The CDR3 length is 13 residues. Between the trimmed V and J ends, which lost 4 bases and 7 bases, there was a span of 8 bases. As DNA, the CDR3 is TGTGCCAGCAGTGTCGTACAGAATTCACCCCTCCACCTT. This encodes CASSVVQNSPLHL.

This clonotype turned up a few times. The chain combines TRBV12-3 or TRBV12-4 with TRBJ1-4, with D uncertain. The CDR3 spans 14 residues. Between the trimmed V and J ends, which lost 6 bases and 8 bases, there was a span of 16 bases. In DNA, the CDR3 is TGTGCCAGCAGCCGCACCCCCCTGGGGGAAAAACTGTTTTTT. It encodes CASSRTPLGEKLFF.

This rearrangement joins TRBV6-5 to TRBJ2-7; no reliable D call. The length of the CDR3 is 13 residues. V was cut by 0 bases and J by 5 bases, with 8 bases left in between. In germline, CDR1 is MNHEY, CDR2 SVGAGI. The CDR3 sequence is CASSYSSSNEQYF. CDR3 nucleotides: TGTGCCAGCAGTTACTCCTCGAGTAACGAGCAGTACTTC.

The sample holds many counts of this clonotype. The gene calls are TRBV5-1 and TRBJ2-7; 7 bases line up with TRBD2. The V gene end was trimmed by 1 base and the J gene end by 2 bases; junction bases not matched to a gene: 9. Germline V CDR1 and CDR2: SGHRS, YFSETQ. The CDR3 has 16 amino acids. The CDR3 spells CASSLISGLPTYEQYF. The CDR3 DNA follows: TGCGCCAGCAGCTTGATTTCGGGACTACCCACCTACGAGCAGTACTTC.

This clonotype was detected many times. The V and J genes are TRBV13 and TRBJ2-1; 8 nucleotides align to TRBD2. The CDR3 contains 15 residues. The ends lost 2 bases at V and 4 bases at J; junction bases unmatched: 4. Germline V gives CDR1 PRHDT, CDR2 FYEKMQ (reference sequence). CDR3: CASSLLLAGYNEQFF. The CDR3 nucleotides read TGTGCCAGCAGCTTATTGCTAGCGGGTTACAATGAGCAGTTCTTC.

The chain is built from TRBV13 and TRBJ1-1, with D perhaps TRBD1 (5 bases). V was clipped by 4 bases and J by 4 bases, with 16 bases between them. The germline V gene has CDR1 PRHDT and CDR2 FYEKMQ (reference sequence). CDR3 length: 15 residues. The CDR3 region has the DNA TGTGCCAGCAGCTGGAACAGCGGGAGGGGCACTGAAGCTTTCTTT. Amino acids: CASSWNSGRGTEAFF.